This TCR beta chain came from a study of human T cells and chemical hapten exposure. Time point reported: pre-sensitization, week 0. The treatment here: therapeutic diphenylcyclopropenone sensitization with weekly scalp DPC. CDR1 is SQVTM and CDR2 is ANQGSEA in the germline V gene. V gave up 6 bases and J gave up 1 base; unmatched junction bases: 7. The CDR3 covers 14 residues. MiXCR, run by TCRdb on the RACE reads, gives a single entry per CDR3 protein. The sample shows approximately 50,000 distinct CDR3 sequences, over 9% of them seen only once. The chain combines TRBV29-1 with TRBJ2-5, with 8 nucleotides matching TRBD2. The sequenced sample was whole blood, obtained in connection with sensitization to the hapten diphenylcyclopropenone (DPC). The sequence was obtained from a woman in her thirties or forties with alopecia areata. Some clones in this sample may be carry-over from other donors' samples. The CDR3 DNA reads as TGCAGCGTGACGGGCGGGACTAGCCAAGAGACCCAGTACTTC. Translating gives CSVTGGTSQETQYF.